Listed here are 11 T cell receptor beta chains from one sample, sequenced in a study of T-cell reconstitution after alpha-beta-depleted transplantation in children. For TCRbeta, the library was prepared with unique molecular identifiers. TCRdb re-derived calls from the PCR reads in MiXCR, one entry per CDR3 protein. This sample carries about 110,000 distinct CDR3 sequences, around 6.4% of them seen once, and the ten largest clones take around 23%. This specimen was PBMCs, mostly from graft donor cells, taken 360 days after TCRalphabeta/CD19-depleted stem cell transplant. Receptor source: a male patient between 2 and 10 years old who had a stem cell transplant for acute lymphoblastic leukemia, so the T cells may come from the graft donor.

This clonotype was seen many times. J is TRBJ2-1 and V is TRBV4-3, with TRBD2 matching over 12 bases. Germline V CDR1 and CDR2: LGHNA, YSLEER. With 4 bases clipped from V and 9 bases from J, the junction kept 16 bases outside the gene matches. The CDR3 spans 18 residues. DNA of the CDR3: TGCGCCAGCAGCCCAGGACTAGCGGGGACCCGGCAATTGAGTGAGCAGTTCTTC. Its protein is CASSPGLAGTRQLSEQFF.

The V and J genes are TRBV19 and TRBJ2-7; D not certain. The CDR3 extends over 15 amino acids. V was shortened by 6 bases and J by 0 bases, with 15 bases between the two germline ends. Germline V gives CDR1 LNHDA, CDR2 SQIVND (reference sequence). CDR3 loop: CASSLGPSRSYEQYF. The CDR3, as DNA: TGTGCCAGTAGCCTCGGTCCTTCGCGCTCCTACGAGCAGTACTTC.

V is TRBV25-1 and J is TRBJ2-2; 9 nucleotides align to TRBD1. The V segment lost 1 base and the J segment 5 bases; nucleotides outside the gene matches: 2. Germline V gives CDR1 MGHDK, CDR2 SYGVNS. There are 15 residues in the CDR3. CDR3 sequence (DNA): TGTGCCAGCAGTGAATGGGGGACAGGGACCGGGGAGCTGTTTTTT. Its protein product is CASSEWGTGTGELFF.

This clonotype was counted a few times. V and J are TRBV7-2 and TRBJ1-2; possible D gene TRBD1, 6 bases. The germline CDR1 and CDR2 sequences are SGHTA and FQGNSA. The ends were cut back, 11 bases at V and 1 base at J, with 11 bases in the middle. The CDR3 is 12 amino acids. CDR3 region: CARRDINYGYTF. CDR3 sequence (DNA): TGTGCCCGCCGGGACATTAACTATGGCTACACCTTC. Combining the CDR3 with reference TRBV7-2 and TRBJ1-2 gives the whole variable domain GAGVSQSPSNKVTEKGKDVELRCDPISGHTALYWYRQSLGQGLEFLIYFQGNSAPDKSGLPSDRFSAERTGGSVSTLTIQRTQQEDSAVYLCARRDINYGYTFGSGTRLTVV.

This clonotype has only a few counts. CDR3 DNA: TGCGCCAGCAGCCCCCAAGGAGGAAACACCATATATTTT. It is translated as CASSPQGGNTIYF. The gene calls are TRBV4-3 and TRBJ1-3, with no clear D. CDR1 is LGHNA and CDR2 is YSLEER in the germline V gene. This CDR3 has 13 residues. Trimming left V 4 bases short and J 4 bases short, with 8 bases between.

The chain uses TRBV6-6 and TRBJ2-7; a weak D match, TRBD2 (5 bases). Trimming stripped 8 bases from V and 0 bases from J, with 11 bases between. The CDR3 is 13 residues long. Germline assignment: CDR1 MNHNY and CDR2 SVGAGI (reference sequence). CDR3 region: CASLSAGSYEQYF. The CDR3 DNA reads as TGTGCCAGCCTGAGCGCGGGCTCCTACGAGCAGTACTTC.

This clonotype has just a few counts. The chain uses TRBV7-9 and TRBJ2-7; D gene unclear. The germline V gene encodes CDR1 SEHNR and CDR2 FQNEAQ (reference sequence). This CDR3 spans 15 amino acids. Deletions cut 2 bases from V and 4 bases from J, with 15 bases between. The CDR3 protein is CASSLKGGRFYEQYF. CDR3 nucleotides: TGTGCCAGCAGCTTAAAGGGCGGCCGTTTTTACGAGCAGTACTTC.

This clonotype came up a few times. This rearrangement joins TRBV7-9 to TRBJ2-2; possibly TRBD1 or TRBD2 for D (6 bases each). This CDR3 is built from 16 residues. CDR1 is SEHNR and CDR2 is FQNEAQ in the germline V gene (reference sequence). V was pared by 5 bases and J by 6 bases, with 19 bases between. Here the CDR3 reads CASSPRGGPQAGELFF. The CDR3 DNA follows: TGTGCCAGCAGCCCTCGAGGGGGGCCTCAGGCCGGGGAGCTGTTTTTT.

The rearrangement joins TRBV7-9 to TRBJ2-7, with 10 bases identical to TRBD1. Germline CDR1 is SEHNR and CDR2 is FQNEAQ (reference sequence). The CDR3 is 17 residues long. J was trimmed by 4 bases and V by 6 bases; bases with no gene match: 15. DNA of the CDR3: TGTGCCAGCAGACCCCTGGGCGGGACAGGGGAGAGGTACGAGCAGTACTTC. It encodes CASRPLGGTGERYEQYF.

This clonotype has only a few counts. V and J are TRBV15 and TRBJ2-5, with D perhaps TRBD1 (6 bases). This CDR3 has 15 amino acids. Trimming took 5 bases from V and 0 from J, leaving 13 bases between them. CDR1 LNHNV and CDR2 YYDKDF come from the germline V gene (reference sequence). The CDR3 reads CATSPGTSYQETQYF. CDR3 DNA sequence: TGTGCCACCAGCCCCGGGACATCGTACCAAGAGACCCAGTACTTC.

This clonotype was seen ten or more times. The chain employs TRBV4-3 and TRBJ1-2; 7 bases match TRBD1. There are 18 residues in the CDR3. Germline values: CDR1 LGHNA, CDR2 YSLEER. J was trimmed by 4 bases and V by 3 bases; bases with no gene match: 17. The CDR3 protein is CASSQTFPRDSFGYGYTF. The CDR3 nucleotides read TGCGCCAGCAGCCAGACTTTTCCCCGGGACAGTTTTGGCTATGGCTACACCTTC.